Listed here are 23 T cell receptor beta chains from one sample, sequenced in a study of shared clonotypes between healthy human individuals. Profiling relied on immunoSEQ multiplex PCR, and the TCRdb table lists in-frame clones only, not all of them. The sample lists 490,000 or so clones, around 78% occurring once. The source material was PBMCs. The receptors derive from a woman between 40 and 55 years old in good health. Some clones in this sample may be carry-over from other donors' samples.

The chain employs TRBV11-2 and TRBJ2-3, with D perhaps TRBD2 (5 bases). This CDR3 is 16 amino acids long. Deletions cut 0 bases from V and 7 bases from J, with 17 bases between. Germline loops: CDR1 SGHAT, CDR2 FQNNGV. CDR3: CASSLDRQSTTHTQYF. CDR3 nucleotides: TGTGCCAGCAGCTTAGATCGCCAATCGACTACACATACGCAGTATTTT.

V usage is TRBV4-1 and J usage is TRBJ2-4; 8 bases agree with TRBD2. Germline V gene data show CDR1 as MGHRA and CDR2 as YSYEKL. V lost 2 bases, J lost 0 bases, and 6 bases stayed unmatched. CDR3 length: 17 amino acids. CDR3 coding DNA: TGCGCCAGCAGCCAACGGGGGGGAGCAGAAGCCAAAAACATTCAGTACTTC. It is translated as CASSQRGGAEAKNIQYF.

The chain carries TRBV19 and TRBJ2-3; D is ambiguous. With 8 bases removed from V and 2 bases from J, the gap between germline ends came to 11 bases. The CDR3 covers 13 residues. Germline V lookup: CDR1 LNHDA, CDR2 SQIVND (reference sequence). CDR3 bases: TGTGCCAGTGCCCAGGCTTCCACAGATACGCAGTATTTT. This codes for CASAQASTDTQYF.

This clone was seen only once. CDR3: CASVLGTRRSEQFF. CDR3 in DNA: TGTGCCAGCGTCCTGGGGACTAGACGGAGTGAGCAGTTCTTC. The rearrangement joins TRBV7-9 to TRBJ2-1; 8 positions match TRBD2. Germline lookup yields CDR1 SEHNR and CDR2 FQNEAQ (reference sequence). The length of the CDR3 is 14 residues. V shed 8 bases, J shed 9 bases, and the junction held 12 bases outside the gene matches.

The chain is built from TRBV5-1 and TRBJ2-5, with 9 bases that match TRBD1. CDR3 length: 15 amino acids. Per the germline V gene, CDR1 is SGHRS and CDR2 is YFSETQ. Trimming at V came to 1 base and at J to 4 bases, leaving 5 bases not matched to a gene. The DNA for the CDR3 is TGCGCCAGCAGCTTGATGGGGACAGGGTCAGAGACCCAGTACTTC. The encoded protein is CASSLMGTGSETQYF.

This chain links TRBV19 with TRBJ2-5, with D perhaps being TRBD1 or TRBD2 (5 bases each). The J call could be wrong; TRBJ2-7 is a better fit for the DNA end. The CDR3 has 14 amino acids. CDR1 and CDR2 from the germline V gene are LNHDA and SQIVND (reference sequence). The CDR3 DNA reads as TGTGCCAGTAGTTGGGACCACACTTCCTACGAGCAGTACTTC. It specifies CASSWDHTSYEQYF.

The chain uses TRBV5-1 and TRBJ1-3; D may be TRBD1 (5 bases). CDR1 and CDR2 from the germline V gene are SGHRS and YFSETQ. The CDR3 consists of 15 residues. Trimming cost V 0 bases and J 8 bases, with 15 bases left between them. Written as DNA, the CDR3 is TGCGCCAGCAGCTTGGGTCTATCGATGGGGGACACCATATATTTT. It codes for CASSLGLSMGDTIYF.

This clone was observed a handful of times. Other DNA sequences within the sample encode an identical CDR3. V is TRBV29-1 and J is TRBJ1-1; TRBD1 agrees at 9 bases. Germline lookup yields CDR1 SQVTM and CDR2 ANQGSEA. CDR3 length: 13 amino acids. V was pared by 7 bases and J by 0 bases, with 3 bases of the junction left unmatched. The CDR3 region is CSAGQGMNTEAFF. The CDR3 DNA sequence: TGCAGCGCCGGACAGGGGATGAACACTGAAGCTTTCTTT.

The chain carries TRBV6-6 and TRBJ1-1, with D unclear. Germline V gives CDR1 MNHNY, CDR2 SVGAGI (reference sequence). The CDR3 has 12 residues. Trimming shortened V by 6 bases and J by 2 bases, and 7 bases separated the two germline ends. CDR3 protein: CASRKENTEAFF. CDR3 coding DNA: TGTGCCAGCAGGAAGGAAAACACTGAAGCTTTCTTT.

Details on this clone: A read error is the likely source, as a far larger clone sits one nucleotide away. The conserved closing phenylalanine or tryptophan is absent in this CDR3, likely reflecting a read error. This chain links TRBV5-6 with TRBJ1-2; 9 bases are a match to TRBD1. The junction had 9 bases not matched to a gene; V was cut back by 4 bases and J by 2 bases. Germline values: CDR1 SGHDT, CDR2 YYEEEE. CDR3 length: 16 amino acids. The CDR3 DNA follows: TGTGCCAGCAGCGATTTGGGACAGGGATTGAACTATGGCTACACCTCC. This sequence encodes CASSDLGQGLNYGYTS.

The chain joins TRBV6-4 to TRBJ2-1; D gene uncertain. This CDR3 is built from 12 residues. V lost 2 bases and J 5 bases, leaving 4 bases between the germline ends. Germline loops: CDR1 MRHNA, CDR2 SNTAGT. CDR3 amino acids: CASSDGDNEQFF. CDR3 nucleotides: TGTGCCAGCAGTGACGGGGACAATGAGCAGTTCTTC.

The V call is TRBV19, the J call TRBJ2-1; 9 nucleotides line up with TRBD2. V was clipped by 2 bases and J by 12 bases; unmatched bases: 11. CDR1 LNHDA and CDR2 SQIVND come from the germline V gene (reference sequence). This CDR3 spans 15 amino acids. The CDR3 protein is CASSITSSGEGLQFF. CDR3 coding DNA: TGTGCCAGTAGTATAACGTCTAGCGGGGAGGGTTTGCAGTTCTTC.

The chain joins TRBV27 to TRBJ2-3, with 16 bases fitting TRBD2. In germline, CDR1 is MNHEY, CDR2 SMNVEV (reference sequence). Losses at the gene ends were 4 bases for V and 8 bases for J; bases not matched to a gene: 3. This CDR3 contains 15 residues. The CDR3: CASSSGTSGRGTQYF. In nucleotides, the CDR3 is TGTGCCAGCAGTTCCGGGACTAGCGGGAGGGGTACGCAGTATTTT.

The chain links TRBV18 to TRBJ1-4; weak D call: TRBD1 (5 bases). Germline values: CDR1 KGHSH, CDR2 LQKENI. V was pared by 5 bases and J by 6 bases, with 19 bases between. This CDR3 comprises 16 residues. The CDR3: CASSTTRGVLDEKLFF. CDR3 nucleotide sequence: TGTGCCAGCTCAACCACGCGGGGGGTGTTAGATGAAAAACTGTTTTTT.

This clone showed up just once. The chain couples TRBV14 to TRBJ2-7, with 10 positions matching TRBD2. From germline, CDR1 is SGHDN and CDR2 FVKESK. Trimming at V came to 4 bases and at J to 6 bases, leaving 6 bases not matched to a gene. The CDR3 contains 14 residues. CDR3 sequence (DNA): TGTGCCAGCAGCCCAGCGGGAGGGCGCCCCGAGCAGTACTTC. Translated, it gives CASSPAGGRPEQYF.

The chain has TRBV19 and TRBJ1-5, with 7 bases fitting TRBD1. Trimming cost V 10 bases and J 2 bases; bases outside gene matches: 5. Germline lookup yields CDR1 LNHDA and CDR2 SQIVND (reference sequence). The CDR3 consists of 13 residues. The CDR3 nucleotides read TGTGCCACCGCAGGGACAGGCAATCAGCCCCAGCATTTT. It specifies CATAGTGNQPQHF.

For this clone: An end of the junction differs from the germline gene, which may be a read error. The chain has TRBV7-3 and TRBJ2-7; 14 bases map to TRBD2. Germline lookup yields CDR1 SGHTA and CDR2 FQGTGA. The CDR3 runs to 13 residues. The CDR3, as DNA: TGTGCCGGCAGCTTCGGGACTAGCGGGAGACAGTACTTC. Translating gives CAGSFGTSGRQYF.

This rearrangement joins TRBV5-6 to TRBJ2-3, with D possibly being TRBD2 (6 bases). The CDR3 loop spans 16 amino acids. In germline, CDR1 is SGHDT, CDR2 YYEEEE. Between the trimmed V and J ends, which lost 1 base and 1 base, there was a span of 13 bases. CDR3 bases: TGTGCCAGCAGCTTGTTCCTAGCGTCTGGCACAGATACGCAGTATTTT. As protein: CASSLFLASGTDTQYF.

This clone was seen a handful of times. The genes are TRBV27 and TRBJ1-1; 7 bases are a match to TRBD1. Germline V CDR1 and CDR2: MNHEY, SMNVEV (reference sequence). V lost 5 bases to trimming and J lost 1 base; unmatched junction nucleotides: 7. The CDR3 extends over 15 amino acids. CDR3 loop: CASSSRTGQNTEAFF. DNA for the CDR3: TGTGCCAGCAGTAGTCGGACAGGACAGAACACTGAAGCTTTCTTT.

The CDR3 bases are TGTGCCAGCTCACCAAACCAACTTGGGGGGGATACGCAGTATTTT. The encoded protein is CASSPNQLGGDTQYF. The rearrangement uses TRBV18 and TRBJ2-3, with D possibly being TRBD2 (6 bases). V was cut by 2 bases and J by 6 bases, with 15 bases left in between. This CDR3 has 15 amino acids. Germline CDR1 is KGHSH and CDR2 is LQKENI. The variable domain in full, completed from reference TRBV18 and TRBJ2-3, reads NAGVMQNPRHLVRRRGQEARLRCSPMKGHSHVYWYRQLPEEGLKFMVYLQKENIIDESGMPKERFSAEFPKEGPSILRIQQVVRGDSAAYFCASSPNQLGGDTQYFGPGTRLTVL.

V and J are TRBV28 and TRBJ2-5, with D possibly being TRBD1 (6 bases). Germline V gene data show CDR1 as MDHEN and CDR2 as SYDVKM. With 3 bases removed from V and 1 base from J, the gap between germline ends came to 9 bases. CDR3 length: 14 residues. The CDR3 coding sequence is TGTGCCAGCAGTTTCTCAGGGGCCCAAGAGACCCAGTACTTC. It codes for CASSFSGAQETQYF. Full variable domain (remainder filled in from reference TRBV28 and TRBJ2-5): DVKVTQSSRYLVKRTGEKVFLECVQDMDHENMFWYRQDPGLGLRLIYFSYDVKMKEKGDIPEGYSVSREKKERFSLILESASTNQTSMYLCASSFSGAQETQYFGPGTRLLVL.

The chain links TRBV7-2 to TRBJ2-3; D uncertain. CDR1 and CDR2 from the germline V gene are SGHTA and FQGNSA. Trimming removed 5 bases at V and 6 bases at J, with 9 bases between. The CDR3 length is 12 residues. As DNA, the CDR3 is TGTGCCAGCAGCCGACCTAGTGATACGCAGTATTTT. Its protein is CASSRPSDTQYF.

This chain joins TRBV6-1 and TRBJ2-7; D gene ambiguous. V lost 3 bases and J 0 bases, leaving 9 bases between the germline ends. There are 14 residues in the CDR3. Germline CDR1 is MNHNS and CDR2 is SASEGT. The CDR3 region has the DNA TGTGCCAGCAGTGAGCAACAGAGCTCCTACGAGCAGTACTTC. Protein product: CASSEQQSSYEQYF.